This T cell receptor beta chain was documented in a study of blood T cell repertoires in COVID-19. The method was immunoSEQ multiplex PCR; TCRdb's version includes in-frame clones alone and lacks a portion of them. The table has over 110,000 clones, around 82% seen once. The sequence derives from a man over 45 in a cohort exposed to, infected with or recovered from COVID-19 (not recorded which). Sequencing input: PBMCs or T cells enriched from blood (not recorded which).

CDR3 in DNA: TGTGCCAGCAGCTCCGGGACGGACAGCTCCTACGAGCAGTACTTC. As protein: CASSSGTDSSYEQYF. The chain carries TRBV7-9 and TRBJ2-7, with D perhaps TRBD1 (6 bases). V lost 4 bases to trimming and J lost 0 bases, with 13 bases between them. Germline CDR1 and CDR2: SEHNR and FQNEAQ (reference sequence). The CDR3 extends over 15 amino acids.